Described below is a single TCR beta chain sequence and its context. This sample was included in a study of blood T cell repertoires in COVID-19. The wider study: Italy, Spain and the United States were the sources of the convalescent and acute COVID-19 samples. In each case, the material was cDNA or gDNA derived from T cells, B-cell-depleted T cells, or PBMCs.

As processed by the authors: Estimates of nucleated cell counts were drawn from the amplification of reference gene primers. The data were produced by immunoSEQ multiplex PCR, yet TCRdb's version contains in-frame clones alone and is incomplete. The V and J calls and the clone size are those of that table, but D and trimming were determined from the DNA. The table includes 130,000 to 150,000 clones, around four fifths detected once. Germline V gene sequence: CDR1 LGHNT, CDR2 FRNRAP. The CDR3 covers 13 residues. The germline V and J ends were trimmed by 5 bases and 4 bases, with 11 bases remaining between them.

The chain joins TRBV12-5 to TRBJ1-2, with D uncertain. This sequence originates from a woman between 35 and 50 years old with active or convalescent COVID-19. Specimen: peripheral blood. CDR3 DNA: TGTGCTAGTGGTCTGGGAACATCCTATGGCTACACCTTC. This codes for CASGLGTSYGYTF.